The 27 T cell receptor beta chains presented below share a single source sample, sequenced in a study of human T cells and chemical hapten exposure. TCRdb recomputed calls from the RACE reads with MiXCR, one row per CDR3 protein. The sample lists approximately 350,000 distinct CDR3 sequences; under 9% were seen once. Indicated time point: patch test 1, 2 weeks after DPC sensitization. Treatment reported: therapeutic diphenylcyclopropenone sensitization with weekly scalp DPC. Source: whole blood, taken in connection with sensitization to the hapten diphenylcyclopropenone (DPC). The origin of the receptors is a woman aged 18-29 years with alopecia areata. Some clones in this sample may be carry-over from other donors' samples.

CDR3 coding DNA: TGTGCCAGCAGCTTAGGGAACCCCGGCTCCTACGAGCAGTACTTC. Residues: CASSLGNPGSYEQYF. The chain combines TRBV7-9 with TRBJ2-7; D uncertain. Germline-derived CDR1 and CDR2 are SEHNR and FQNEAQ (reference sequence). V lost 1 base, J lost 0 bases, and 10 bases lay in between. The CDR3 extends over 15 amino acids.

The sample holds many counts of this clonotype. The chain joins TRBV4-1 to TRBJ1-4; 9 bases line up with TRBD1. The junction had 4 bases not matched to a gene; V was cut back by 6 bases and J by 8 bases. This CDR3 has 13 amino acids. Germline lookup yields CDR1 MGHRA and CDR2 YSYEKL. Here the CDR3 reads CASRAGTGEKLFF. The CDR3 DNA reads TGCGCCAGCAGAGCCGGGACAGGGGAAAAACTGTTTTTT.

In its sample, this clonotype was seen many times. The CDR3 bases are TGTGCCAGCAGTTTAGGAGCGGGCGTCCTCCAAGAGACCCAGTACTTC. Translated: CASSLGAGVLQETQYF. The chain couples TRBV28 to TRBJ2-5; a weak D match, TRBD2 (6 bases). Germline-derived CDR1 and CDR2 are MDHEN and SYDVKM. V was clipped by 2 bases and J by 1 base, with 14 bases between them. This CDR3 has 16 amino acids.

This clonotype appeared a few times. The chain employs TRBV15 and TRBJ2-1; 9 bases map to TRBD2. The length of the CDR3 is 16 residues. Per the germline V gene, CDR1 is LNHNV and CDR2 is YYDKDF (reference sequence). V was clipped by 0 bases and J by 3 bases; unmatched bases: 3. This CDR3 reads CATSRDRLADYNEQFF. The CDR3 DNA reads TGTGCCACCAGCAGAGATCGACTAGCGGACTACAATGAGCAGTTCTTC.

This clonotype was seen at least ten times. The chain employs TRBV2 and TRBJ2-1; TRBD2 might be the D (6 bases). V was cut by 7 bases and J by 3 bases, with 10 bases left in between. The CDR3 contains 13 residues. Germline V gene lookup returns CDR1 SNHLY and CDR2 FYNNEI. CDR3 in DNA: TGTGCCAGCAAGGTAGCGGTCTACAATGAGCAGTTCTTC. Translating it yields CASKVAVYNEQFF.

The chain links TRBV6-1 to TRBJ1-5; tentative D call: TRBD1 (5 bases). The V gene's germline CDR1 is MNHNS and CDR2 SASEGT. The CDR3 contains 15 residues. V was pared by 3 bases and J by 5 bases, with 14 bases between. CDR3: CASSDGGEGHQPQHF. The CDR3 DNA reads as TGTGCCAGCAGTGATGGAGGGGAGGGCCATCAGCCCCAGCATTTT.

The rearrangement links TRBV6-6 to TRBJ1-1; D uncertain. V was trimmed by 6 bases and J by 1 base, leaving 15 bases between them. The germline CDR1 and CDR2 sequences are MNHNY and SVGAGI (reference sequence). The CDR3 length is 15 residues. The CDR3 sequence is CASSYLDYGNTEAFF. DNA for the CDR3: TGTGCCAGCAGCTACCTAGACTACGGGAACACTGAAGCTTTCTTT.

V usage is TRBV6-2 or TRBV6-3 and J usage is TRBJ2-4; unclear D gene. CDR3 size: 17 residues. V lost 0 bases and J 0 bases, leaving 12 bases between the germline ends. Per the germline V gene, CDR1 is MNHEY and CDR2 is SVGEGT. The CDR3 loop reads CASSYSMAVLAKNIQYF. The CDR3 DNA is TGTGCCAGCAGTTACTCGATGGCAGTACTAGCCAAAAACATTCAGTACTTC.

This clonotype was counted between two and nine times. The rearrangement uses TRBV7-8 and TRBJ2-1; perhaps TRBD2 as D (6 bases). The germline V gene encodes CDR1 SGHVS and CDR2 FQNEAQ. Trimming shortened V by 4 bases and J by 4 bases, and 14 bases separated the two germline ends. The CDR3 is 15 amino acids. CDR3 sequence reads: CASSSRRDVYNEQFF. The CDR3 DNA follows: TGTGCCAGCAGCTCACGGAGGGACGTTTACAATGAGCAGTTCTTC.

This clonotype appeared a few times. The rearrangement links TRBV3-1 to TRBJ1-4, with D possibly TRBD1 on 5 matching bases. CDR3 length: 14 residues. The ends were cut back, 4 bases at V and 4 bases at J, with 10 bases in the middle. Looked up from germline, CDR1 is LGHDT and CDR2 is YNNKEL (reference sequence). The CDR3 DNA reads TGTGCCAGCAGCCTGGGACCGATTAATGAAAAACTGTTTTTT. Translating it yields CASSLGPINEKLFF.

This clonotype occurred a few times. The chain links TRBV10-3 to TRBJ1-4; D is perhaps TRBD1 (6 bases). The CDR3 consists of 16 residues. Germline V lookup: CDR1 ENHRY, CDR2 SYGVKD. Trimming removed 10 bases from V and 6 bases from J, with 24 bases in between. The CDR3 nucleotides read TGTGCCACCAGGGGAGACCGGGACACAAAGGATGAAAAACTGTTTTTT. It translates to CATRGDRDTKDEKLFF.

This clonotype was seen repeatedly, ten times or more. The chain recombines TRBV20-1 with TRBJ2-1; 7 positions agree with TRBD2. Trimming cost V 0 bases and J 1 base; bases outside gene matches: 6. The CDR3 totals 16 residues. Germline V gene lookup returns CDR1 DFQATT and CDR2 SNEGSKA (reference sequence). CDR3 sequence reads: CSARDRTSGSYNEQFF. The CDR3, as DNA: TGCAGTGCTAGAGATCGGACTAGTGGGTCCTACAATGAGCAGTTCTTC.

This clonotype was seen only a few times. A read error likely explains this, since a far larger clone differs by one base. This chain's CDR3 is CASSLVDRGNSPLHF. CDR3 coding DNA: TGTGCCAGCAGCTTAGTGGACAGGGGGAATTCACCCCTCCACTTT. The chain is built from TRBV11-1 and TRBJ1-6; 10 bases map to TRBD1. CDR3 length: 15 amino acids. Germline V gene data show CDR1 as SGHAT and CDR2 as FQDESV (reference sequence). V lost 1 base and J lost 7; bases outside the gene matches: 1.

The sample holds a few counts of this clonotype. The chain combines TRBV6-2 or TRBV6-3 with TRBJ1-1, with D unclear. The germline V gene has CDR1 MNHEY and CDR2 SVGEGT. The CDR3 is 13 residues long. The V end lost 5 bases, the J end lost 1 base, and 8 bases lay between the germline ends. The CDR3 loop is CASSRPTNTEAFF. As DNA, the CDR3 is TGTGCCAGCAGTCGTCCTACGAACACTGAAGCTTTCTTT.

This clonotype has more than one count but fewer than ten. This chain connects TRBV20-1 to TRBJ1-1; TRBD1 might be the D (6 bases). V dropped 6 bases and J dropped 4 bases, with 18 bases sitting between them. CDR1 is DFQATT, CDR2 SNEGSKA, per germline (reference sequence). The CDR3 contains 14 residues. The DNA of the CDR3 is TGCAGTGCCCCGCGAATGTGGGGGGCCACTGAAGCTTTCTTT. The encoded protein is CSAPRMWGATEAFF.

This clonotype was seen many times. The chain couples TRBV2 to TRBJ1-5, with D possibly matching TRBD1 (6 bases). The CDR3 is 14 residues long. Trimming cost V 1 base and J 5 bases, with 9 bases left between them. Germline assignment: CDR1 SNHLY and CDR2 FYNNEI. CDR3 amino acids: CASSEGTGHQPQHF. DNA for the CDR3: TGTGCCAGCAGTGAAGGTACAGGGCATCAGCCCCAGCATTTT.

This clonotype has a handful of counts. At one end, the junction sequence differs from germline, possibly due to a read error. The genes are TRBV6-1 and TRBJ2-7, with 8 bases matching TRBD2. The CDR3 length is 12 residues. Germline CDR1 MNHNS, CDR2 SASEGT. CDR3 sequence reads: CASSEAGTRPTF. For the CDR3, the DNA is TGTGCCAGCAGTGAAGCAGGGACTAGACCCACCTTC.

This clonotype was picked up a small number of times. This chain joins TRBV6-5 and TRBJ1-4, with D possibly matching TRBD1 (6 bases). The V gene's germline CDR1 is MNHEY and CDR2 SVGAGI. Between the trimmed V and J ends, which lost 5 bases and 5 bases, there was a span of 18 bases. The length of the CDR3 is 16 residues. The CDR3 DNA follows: TGTGCCAGCAGTCCATTCCGGACAGTGGAGAATGAAAAACTGTTTTTT. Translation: CASSPFRTVENEKLFF.

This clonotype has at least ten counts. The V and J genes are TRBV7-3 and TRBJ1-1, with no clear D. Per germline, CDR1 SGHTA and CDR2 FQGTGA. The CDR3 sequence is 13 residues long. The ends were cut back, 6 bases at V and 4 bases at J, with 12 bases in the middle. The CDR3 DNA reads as TGTGCCAGCAGTTCTGACACGGGCACTGAAGCTTTCTTT. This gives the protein CASSSDTGTEAFF.

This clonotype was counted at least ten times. The CDR3 here is CASSHHSGNTIYF. CDR3 bases: TGTGCCAGCAGCCACCACTCTGGAAACACCATATATTTT. The gene calls are TRBV4-2 and TRBJ1-3; D unresolved. Germline values: CDR1 LGHNA, CDR2 YNFKEQ. The germline V and J ends were trimmed by 3 bases and 0 bases, with 3 bases remaining between them. The CDR3 has 13 residues.

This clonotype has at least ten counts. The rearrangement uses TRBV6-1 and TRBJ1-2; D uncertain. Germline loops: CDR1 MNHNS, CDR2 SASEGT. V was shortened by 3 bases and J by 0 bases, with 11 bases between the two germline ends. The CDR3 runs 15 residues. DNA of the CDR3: TGTGCCAGCAGTGACGGCCGCTTAGCTAACTATGGCTACACCTTC. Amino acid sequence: CASSDGRLANYGYTF.

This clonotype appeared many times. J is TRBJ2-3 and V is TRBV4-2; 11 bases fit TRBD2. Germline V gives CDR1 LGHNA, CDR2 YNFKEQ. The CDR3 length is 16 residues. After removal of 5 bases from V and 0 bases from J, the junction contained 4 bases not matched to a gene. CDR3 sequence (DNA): TGTGCCAGCAGCGCGGGACTAGCGGTTAGCACAGATACGCAGTATTTT. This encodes CASSAGLAVSTDTQYF.

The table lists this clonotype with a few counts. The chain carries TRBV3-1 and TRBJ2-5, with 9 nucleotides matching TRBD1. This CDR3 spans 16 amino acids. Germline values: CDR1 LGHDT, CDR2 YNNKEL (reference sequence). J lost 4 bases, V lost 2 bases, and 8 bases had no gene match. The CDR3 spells CASSQFGDRDGETQYF. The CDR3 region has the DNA TGTGCCAGCAGCCAATTTGGGGACAGGGATGGAGAGACCCAGTACTTC.

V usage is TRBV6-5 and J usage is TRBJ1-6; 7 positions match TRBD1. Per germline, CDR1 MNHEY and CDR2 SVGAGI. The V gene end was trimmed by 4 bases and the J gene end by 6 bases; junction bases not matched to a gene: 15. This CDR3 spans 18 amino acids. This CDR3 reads CASSFTTPLRGSNSPLHF. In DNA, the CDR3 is TGTGCCAGCAGTTTCACTACCCCCCTCAGGGGGAGTAATTCACCCCTCCACTTT.

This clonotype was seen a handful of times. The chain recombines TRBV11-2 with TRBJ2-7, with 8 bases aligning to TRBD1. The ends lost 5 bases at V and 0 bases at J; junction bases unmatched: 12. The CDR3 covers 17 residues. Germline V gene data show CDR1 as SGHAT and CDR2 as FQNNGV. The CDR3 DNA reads TGTGCCAGCAGCCCTATAAGTCGGACAGGGCGCTCCTACGAGCAGTACTTC. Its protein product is CASSPISRTGRSYEQYF.

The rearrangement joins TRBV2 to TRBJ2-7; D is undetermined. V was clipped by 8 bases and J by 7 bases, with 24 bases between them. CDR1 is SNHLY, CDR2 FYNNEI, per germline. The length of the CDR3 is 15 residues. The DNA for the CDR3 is TGTGCCAGCCCTCCGTTGGCCCATAATTTATTGGAGCAGTACTTC. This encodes CASPPLAHNLLEQYF.

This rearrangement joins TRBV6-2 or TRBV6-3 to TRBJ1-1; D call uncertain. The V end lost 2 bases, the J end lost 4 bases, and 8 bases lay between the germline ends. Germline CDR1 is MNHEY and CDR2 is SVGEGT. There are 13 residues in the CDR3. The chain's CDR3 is CASSYGPGTEAFF. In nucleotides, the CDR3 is TGTGCCAGCAGTTACGGACCGGGCACTGAAGCTTTCTTT.